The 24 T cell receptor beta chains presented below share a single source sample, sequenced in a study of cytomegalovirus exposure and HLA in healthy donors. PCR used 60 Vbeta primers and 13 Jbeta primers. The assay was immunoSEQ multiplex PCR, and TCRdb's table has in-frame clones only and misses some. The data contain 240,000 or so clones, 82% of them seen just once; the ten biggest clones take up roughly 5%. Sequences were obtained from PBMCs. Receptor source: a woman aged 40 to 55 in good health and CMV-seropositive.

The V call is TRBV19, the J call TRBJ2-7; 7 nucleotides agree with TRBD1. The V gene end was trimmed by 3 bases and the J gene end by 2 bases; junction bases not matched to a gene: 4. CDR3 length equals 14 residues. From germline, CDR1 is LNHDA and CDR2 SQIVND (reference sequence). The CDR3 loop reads CASSIAGTAYEQYF. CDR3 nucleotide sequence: TGTGCCAGTAGTATCGCAGGGACAGCCTACGAGCAGTACTTC.

CDR3 bases: TGTGCCATCAGTGATAGTCATGTGGGTAGCCGTTCCTACGAGCAGTACTTC. It specifies CAISDSHVGSRSYEQYF. J is TRBJ2-7 and V is TRBV10-3; unclear D gene. Trimming removed 3 bases from V and 1 base from J, with 19 bases in between. Germline CDR1 is ENHRY and CDR2 is SYGVKD. The CDR3 consists of 17 residues.

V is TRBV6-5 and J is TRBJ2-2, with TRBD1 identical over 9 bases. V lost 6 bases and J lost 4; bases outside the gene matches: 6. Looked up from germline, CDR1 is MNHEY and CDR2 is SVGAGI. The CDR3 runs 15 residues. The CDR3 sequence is CASSEQGARTGELFF. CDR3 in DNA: TGTGCCAGCAGCGAACAGGGGGCGCGCACCGGGGAGCTGTTTTTT.

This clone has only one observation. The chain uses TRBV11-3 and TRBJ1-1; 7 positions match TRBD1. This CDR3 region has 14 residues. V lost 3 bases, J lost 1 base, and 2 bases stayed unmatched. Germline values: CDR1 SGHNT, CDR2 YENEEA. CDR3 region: CASSFGTANTEAFF. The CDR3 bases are TGTGCCAGCAGCTTCGGGACAGCGAACACTGAAGCTTTCTTT.

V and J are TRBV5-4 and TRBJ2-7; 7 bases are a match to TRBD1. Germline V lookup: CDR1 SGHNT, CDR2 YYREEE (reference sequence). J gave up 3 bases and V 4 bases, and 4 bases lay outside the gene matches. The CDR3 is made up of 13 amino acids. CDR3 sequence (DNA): TGTGCCAGCAGCCCGGGACAGAGCTACGAGCAGTACTTC. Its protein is CASSPGQSYEQYF.

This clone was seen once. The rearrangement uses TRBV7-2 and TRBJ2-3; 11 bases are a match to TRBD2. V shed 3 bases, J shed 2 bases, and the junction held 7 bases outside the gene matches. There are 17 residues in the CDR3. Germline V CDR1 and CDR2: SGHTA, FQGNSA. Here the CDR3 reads CASSLNSGGVPTDTQYF. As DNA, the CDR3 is TGTGCCAGCAGCTTGAATAGCGGGGGGGTGCCCACAGATACGCAGTATTTT.

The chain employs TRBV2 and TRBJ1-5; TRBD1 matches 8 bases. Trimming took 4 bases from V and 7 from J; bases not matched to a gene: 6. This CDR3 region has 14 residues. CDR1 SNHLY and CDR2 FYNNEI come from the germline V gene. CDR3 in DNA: TGTGCCAGCAGTGGAACAGGGGGGGACCAGCCCCAGCATTTT. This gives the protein CASSGTGGDQPQHF.

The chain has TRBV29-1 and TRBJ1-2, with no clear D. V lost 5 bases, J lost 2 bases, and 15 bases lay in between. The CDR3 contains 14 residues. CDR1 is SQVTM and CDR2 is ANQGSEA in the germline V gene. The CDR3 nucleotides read TGCAGCGTTTCGAGTCGCGGGCGAAACTATGGCTACACCTTC. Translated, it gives CSVSSRGRNYGYTF.

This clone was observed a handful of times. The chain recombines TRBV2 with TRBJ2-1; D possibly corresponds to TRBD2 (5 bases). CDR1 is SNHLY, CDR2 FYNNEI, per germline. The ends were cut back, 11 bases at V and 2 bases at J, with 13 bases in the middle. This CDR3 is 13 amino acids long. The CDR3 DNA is TGTGCCGGCTCCACGGGAACCTACAATGAGCAGTTCTTC. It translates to CAGSTGTYNEQFF. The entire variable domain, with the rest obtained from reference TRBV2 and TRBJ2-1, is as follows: EPEVTQTPSHQVTQMGQEVILRCVPISNHLYFYWYRQILGQKVEFLVSFYNNEISEKSEIFDDQFSVERPDGSNFTLKIRSTKLEDSAMYFCAGSTGTYNEQFFGPGTRLTVL.

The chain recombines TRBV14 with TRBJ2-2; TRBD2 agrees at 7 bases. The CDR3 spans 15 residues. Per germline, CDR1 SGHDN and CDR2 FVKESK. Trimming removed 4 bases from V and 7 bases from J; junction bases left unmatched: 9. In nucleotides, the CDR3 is TGTGCCAGCAGCCGCCGACGGGAGCGGGGCGGGGAGCTGTTTTTT. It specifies CASSRRRERGGELFF.

CDR3 sequence reads: CASKAGAYGYTF. CDR3 nucleotides: TGTGCCAGTAAAGCGGGGGCCTATGGCTACACCTTC. The chain combines TRBV19 with TRBJ1-2; a weak D match, TRBD1 (6 bases). Deletions cut 7 bases from V and 4 bases from J, with 10 bases between. The CDR3 spans 12 residues. Germline CDR1 and CDR2: LNHDA and SQIVND (reference sequence).

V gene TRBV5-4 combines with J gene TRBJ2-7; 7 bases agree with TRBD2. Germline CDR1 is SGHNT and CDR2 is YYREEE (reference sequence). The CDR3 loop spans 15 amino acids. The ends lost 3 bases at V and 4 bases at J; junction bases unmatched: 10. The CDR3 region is CASSSAGVIPYEQYF. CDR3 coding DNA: TGTGCCAGCAGCTCGGCGGGGGTCATTCCTTACGAGCAGTACTTC.

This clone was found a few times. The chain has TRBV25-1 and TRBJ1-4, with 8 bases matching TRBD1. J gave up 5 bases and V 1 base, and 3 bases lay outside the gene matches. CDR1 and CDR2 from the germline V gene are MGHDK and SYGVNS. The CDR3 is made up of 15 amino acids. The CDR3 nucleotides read TGTGCCAGCAGTGAATGGACAGGGCTGAATGAAAAACTGTTTTTT. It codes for CASSEWTGLNEKLFF.

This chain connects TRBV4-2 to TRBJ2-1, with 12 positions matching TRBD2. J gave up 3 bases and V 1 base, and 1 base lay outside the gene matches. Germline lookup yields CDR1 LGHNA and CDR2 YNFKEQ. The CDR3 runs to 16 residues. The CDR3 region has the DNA TGTGCCAGCAGCCAAGGGACTAGCGGGATCTACAATGAGCAGTTCTTC. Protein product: CASSQGTSGIYNEQFF.

In DNA, the CDR3 is TGTGCCAGTAGTCGGGACTACCACTACGAGCAGTACTTC. It encodes CASSRDYHYEQYF. V gene TRBV19 combines with J gene TRBJ2-7; 7 bases are shared with TRBD2. After removal of 5 bases from V and 3 bases from J, the junction contained 4 bases not matched to a gene. Germline V gives CDR1 LNHDA, CDR2 SQIVND (reference sequence). The CDR3 has 13 amino acids.

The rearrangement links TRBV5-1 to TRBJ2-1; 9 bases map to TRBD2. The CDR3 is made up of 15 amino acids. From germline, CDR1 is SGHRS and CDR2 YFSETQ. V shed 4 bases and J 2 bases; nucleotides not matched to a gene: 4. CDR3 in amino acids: CASSIAGGPYNEQFF. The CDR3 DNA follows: TGCGCCAGCAGCATTGCGGGGGGGCCCTACAATGAGCAGTTCTTC.

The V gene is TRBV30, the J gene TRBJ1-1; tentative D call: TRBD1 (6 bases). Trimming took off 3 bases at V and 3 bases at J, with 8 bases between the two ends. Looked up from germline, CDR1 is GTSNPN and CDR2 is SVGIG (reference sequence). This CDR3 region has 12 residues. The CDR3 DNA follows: TGTGCCTGGAGGACAGGATACACTGAAGCTTTCTTT. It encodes CAWRTGYTEAFF. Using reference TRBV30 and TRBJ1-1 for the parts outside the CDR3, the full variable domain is SQTIHQWPATLVQPVGSPLSLECTVEGTSNPNLYWYRQAAGRGLQLLFYSVGIGQISSEVPQNLSASRPQDRQFILSSKKLLLSDSGFYLCAWRTGYTEAFFGQGTRLTVV.

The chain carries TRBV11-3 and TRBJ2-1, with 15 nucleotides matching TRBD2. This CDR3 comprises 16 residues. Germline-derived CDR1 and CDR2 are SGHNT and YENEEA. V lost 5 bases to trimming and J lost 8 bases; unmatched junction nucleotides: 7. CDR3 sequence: CASSPGTSGRWDEQFF. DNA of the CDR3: TGTGCCAGCAGCCCCGGGACTAGCGGGAGGTGGGATGAGCAGTTCTTC.

CDR3 nucleotides: TGTGCCAGCAGTTTCTCCAGGGGAAGTGGCTACACCTTC. Encoded protein: CASSFSRGSGYTF. This chain uses TRBV6-6 with TRBJ1-2, with D possibly being TRBD1 (6 bases). The CDR3 contains 13 residues. The V gene's germline CDR1 is MNHNY and CDR2 SVGAGI (reference sequence). V gave up 4 bases and J gave up 7 bases, with 13 bases separating them.

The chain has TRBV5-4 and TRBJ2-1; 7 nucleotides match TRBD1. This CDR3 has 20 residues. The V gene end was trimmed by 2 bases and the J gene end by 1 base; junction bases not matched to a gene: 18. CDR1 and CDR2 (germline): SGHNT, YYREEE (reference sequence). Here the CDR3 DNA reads TGTGCCAGCAGCTTTAAGTATGCGGACAGGATGGGCTATTCCTACAATGAGCAGTTCTTC. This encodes CASSFKYADRMGYSYNEQFF.

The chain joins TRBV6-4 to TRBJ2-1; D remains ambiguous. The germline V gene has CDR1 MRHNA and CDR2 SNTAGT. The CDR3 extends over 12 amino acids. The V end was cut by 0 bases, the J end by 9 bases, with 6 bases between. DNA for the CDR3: TGTGCCAGCAGTGACTCTGGCATTGAGCAGTTCTTC. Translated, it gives CASSDSGIEQFF.

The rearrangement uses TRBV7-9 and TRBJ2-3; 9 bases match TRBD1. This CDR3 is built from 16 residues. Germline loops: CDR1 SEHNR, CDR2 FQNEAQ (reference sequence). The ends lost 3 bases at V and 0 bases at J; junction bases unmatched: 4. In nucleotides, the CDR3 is TGTGCCAGCAGCTTCGACAGGGGGTCAAGCACAGATACGCAGTATTTT. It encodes CASSFDRGSSTDTQYF.

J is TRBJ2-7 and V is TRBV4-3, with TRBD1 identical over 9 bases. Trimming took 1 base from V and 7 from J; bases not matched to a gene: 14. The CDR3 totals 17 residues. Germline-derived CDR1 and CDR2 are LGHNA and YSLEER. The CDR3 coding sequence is TGCGCCAGCAGCCAAGGGACAGGGGATTTATTTGGTAAAGAGCAGTACTTC. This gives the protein CASSQGTGDLFGKEQYF.

For the CDR3, the DNA is TGTGCCAGCAGTTACGGGGCTAGCGGCCAAGAGACCCAGTACTTC. It is translated as CASSYGASGQETQYF. This chain uses TRBV6-5 with TRBJ2-5, with 7 bases aligning to TRBD2. The CDR3 has 15 amino acids. Germline V lookup: CDR1 MNHEY, CDR2 SVGAGI. J gave up 1 base and V 2 bases, and 4 bases lay outside the gene matches.